This TCR beta chain derives from a study of cytomegalovirus exposure and HLA in healthy donors. General observations from the study: In vitro confirmation showed a few CMV-associated chains to be CMV antigen specific. The study labeled fewer than 200 TCR beta chains cytomegalovirus-associated.

PCR used 60 Vbeta primers and 13 Jbeta primers. Sequenced by immunoSEQ multiplex PCR; TCRdb stores in-frame clones only, minus some. The data hold under 200,000 clones, with roughly 80% observed a single time. Trimming took 0 bases from V and 6 from J, leaving 4 bases between them. The CDR3 sequence is 12 residues long. Germline lookup yields CDR1 SGHRS and CDR2 YFSETQ. To note about this clone: The target antigen is unknown.

The chain uses TRBV5-1 and TRBJ2-1; D call uncertain. This sequence originates from a woman under 40 in good health and CMV-seropositive. Sequenced sample: PBMCs. This chain's CDR3 is CASSLGPNEQFF. For the CDR3, the DNA is TGCGCCAGCAGCTTGGGGCCCAATGAGCAGTTCTTC. Supplemented by reference TRBV5-1 and TRBJ2-1, the full variable domain reads KAGVTQTPRYLIKTRGQQVTLSCSPISGHRSVSWYQQTPGQGLQFLFEYFSETQRNKGNFPGRFSGRQFSNSRSEMNVSTLELGDSALYLCASSLGPNEQFFGPGTRLTVL.